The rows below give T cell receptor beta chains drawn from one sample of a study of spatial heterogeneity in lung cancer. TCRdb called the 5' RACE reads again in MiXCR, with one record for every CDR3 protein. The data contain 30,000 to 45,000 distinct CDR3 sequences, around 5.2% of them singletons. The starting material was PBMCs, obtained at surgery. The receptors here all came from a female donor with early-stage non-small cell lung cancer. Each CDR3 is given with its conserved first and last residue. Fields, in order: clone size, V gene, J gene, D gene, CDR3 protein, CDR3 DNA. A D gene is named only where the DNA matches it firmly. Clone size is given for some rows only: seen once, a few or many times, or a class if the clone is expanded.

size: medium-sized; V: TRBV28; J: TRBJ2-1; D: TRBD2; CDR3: CASSSPSGNGLRDEQFF; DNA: TGTGCCAGCAGTTCTCCTAGCGGGAACGGCTTGAGGGATGAGCAGTTCTTC
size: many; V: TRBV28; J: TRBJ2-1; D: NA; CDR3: CASSSGGGENNEQFF; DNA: TGTGCCAGCAGTTCTGGGGGTGGCGAGAACAATGAGCAGTTCTTC
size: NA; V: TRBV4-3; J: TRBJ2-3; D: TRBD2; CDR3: CASSQSSGTGGDTQYF; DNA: TGCGCCAGCAGCCAGTCTAGCGGGACCGGGGGAGATACGCAGTATTTT
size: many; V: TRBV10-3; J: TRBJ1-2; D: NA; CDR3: CAINQGLLLYGYTF; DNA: TGTGCCATCAATCAGGGGTTGCTACTCTATGGCTACACCTTC
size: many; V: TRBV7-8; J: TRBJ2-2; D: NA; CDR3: CASSLSGTGELFF; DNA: TGTGCCAGCAGCTTATCTGGCACCGGGGAGCTGTTTTTT
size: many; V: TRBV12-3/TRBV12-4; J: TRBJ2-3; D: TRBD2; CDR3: CASSLRLAGTTDTQYF; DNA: TGTGCCAGCAGTTTAAGATTAGCGGGAACCACAGATACGCAGTATTTT
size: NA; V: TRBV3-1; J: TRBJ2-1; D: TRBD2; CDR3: CASSQVSAGGYNEQFF; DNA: TGTGCCAGCAGCCAAGTATCAGCGGGGGGGTACAATGAGCAGTTCTTC
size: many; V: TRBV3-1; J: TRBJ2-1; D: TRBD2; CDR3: CASSQIPGLGSYNEQFF; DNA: TGTGCCAGCAGCCAGATCCCGGGACTAGGCTCCTACAATGAGCAGTTCTTC
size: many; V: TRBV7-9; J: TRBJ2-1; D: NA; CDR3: CASSLLEVEQFF; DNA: TGTGCCAGCAGCTTATTGGAGGTTGAGCAGTTCTTC
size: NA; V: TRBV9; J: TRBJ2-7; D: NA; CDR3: CASSKGGGASSYEQYF; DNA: TGTGCCAGCAGCAAAGGGGGTGGAGCGAGCTCCTACGAGCAGTACTTC
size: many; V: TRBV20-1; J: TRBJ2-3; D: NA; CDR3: CSADWGADADTQYF; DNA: TGCAGTGCAGATTGGGGGGCCGATGCAGATACGCAGTATTTT
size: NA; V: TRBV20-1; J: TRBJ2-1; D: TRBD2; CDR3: CRVRNPSGRAGHEQFF; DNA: TGCAGAGTGAGGAACCCTAGCGGGAGGGCCGGCCATGAGCAGTTCTTC
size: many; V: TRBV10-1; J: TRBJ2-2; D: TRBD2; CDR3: CASTQSGTPNTGELFF; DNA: TGCGCCAGCACACAAAGCGGGACTCCGAACACCGGGGAGCTGTTTTTT
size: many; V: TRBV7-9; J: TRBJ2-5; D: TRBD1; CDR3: CASSLGRTGAKETQYF; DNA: TGTGCCAGCAGCTTAGGAAGGACAGGGGCGAAAGAGACCCAGTACTTC
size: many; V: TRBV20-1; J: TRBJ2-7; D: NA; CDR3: CSARDLRDGSYEQYF; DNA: TGCAGTGCTAGAGATCTTAGAGACGGATCCTACGAGCAGTACTTC
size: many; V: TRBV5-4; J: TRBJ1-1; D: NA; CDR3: CASSFGGDLNTEAFF; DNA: TGTGCCAGCAGCTTTGGAGGGGACCTGAACACTGAAGCTTTCTTT
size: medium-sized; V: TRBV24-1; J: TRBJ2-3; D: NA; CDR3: CANTPTGSSKNTQYF; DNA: TGTGCCAACACACCGACAGGCAGCTCCAAGAATACGCAGTATTTT
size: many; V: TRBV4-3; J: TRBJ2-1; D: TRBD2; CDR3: CASSPRLAGGGGHEQFF; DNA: TGCGCCAGCAGCCCCCGACTAGCGGGAGGAGGGGGACATGAGCAGTTCTTC
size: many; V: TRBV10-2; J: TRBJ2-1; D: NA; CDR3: CASSEYTWAEQFF; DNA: TGCGCCAGCAGTGAGTATACTTGGGCTGAGCAGTTCTTC
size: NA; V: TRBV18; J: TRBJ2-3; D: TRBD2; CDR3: CASSSTTGLGPDTQYF; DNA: TGTGCCAGCTCGTCAACGACGGGACTAGGACCCGATACGCAGTATTTT
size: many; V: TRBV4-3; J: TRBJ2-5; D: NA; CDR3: CASSQRPPDRQETQYF; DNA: TGCGCCAGCAGCCAGAGACCTCCGGACAGACAAGAGACCCAGTACTTC
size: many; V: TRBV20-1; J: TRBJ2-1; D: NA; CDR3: CSTGHLSPNEQFF; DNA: TGCAGTACGGGCCACCTAAGTCCAAATGAGCAGTTCTTC
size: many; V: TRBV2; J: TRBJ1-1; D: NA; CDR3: CASSADRFSEVEAFF; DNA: TGTGCCAGCAGTGCCGACCGATTCTCTGAGGTCGAAGCTTTCTTT
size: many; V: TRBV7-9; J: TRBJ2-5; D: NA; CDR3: CASSLGGSLQETQYF; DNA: TGTGCCAGCAGCTTAGGGGGCAGCCTCCAAGAGACCCAGTACTTC
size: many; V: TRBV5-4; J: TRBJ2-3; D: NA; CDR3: CASSQGTGFTDTQYF; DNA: TGTGCCAGCAGCCAGGGTACAGGGTTCACAGATACGCAGTATTTT
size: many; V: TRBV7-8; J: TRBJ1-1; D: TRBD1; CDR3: CASSGWDRGNTEAFF; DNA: TGTGCCAGCAGCGGTTGGGACAGGGGGAACACTGAAGCTTTCTTT
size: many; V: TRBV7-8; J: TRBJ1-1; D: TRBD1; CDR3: CASRHDRGGDTEAFF; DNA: TGTGCCAGCAGACATGACAGGGGCGGGGACACTGAAGCTTTCTTT
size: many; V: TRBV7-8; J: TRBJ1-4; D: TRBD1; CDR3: CASSLARRLQGLNEKLFF; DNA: TGTGCCAGCAGCTTAGCGCGGCGTTTACAGGGGCTTAATGAAAAACTGTTTTTT
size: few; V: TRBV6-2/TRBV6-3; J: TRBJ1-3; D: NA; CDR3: CASSYVEASSGNTIYF; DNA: TGTGCCAGCAGTTACGTTGAGGCGAGCTCTGGAAACACCATATATTTT
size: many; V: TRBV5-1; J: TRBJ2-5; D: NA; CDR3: CASSYGPQETQYF; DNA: TGCGCCAGCAGCTACGGCCCGCAAGAGACCCAGTACTTC
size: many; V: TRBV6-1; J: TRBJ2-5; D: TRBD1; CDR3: CASSENGRGETQYF; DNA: TGTGCCAGCAGTGAAAACGGCAGGGGGGAGACCCAGTACTTC
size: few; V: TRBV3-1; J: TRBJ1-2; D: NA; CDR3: CASSQGSMYGYTF; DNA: TGTGCCAGCAGCCAAGGGTCGATGTATGGCTACACCTTC
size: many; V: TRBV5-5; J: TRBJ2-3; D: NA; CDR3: CASSLNRVSTDTQYF; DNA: TGTGCCAGCAGCTTAAACAGGGTGTCCACAGATACGCAGTATTTT
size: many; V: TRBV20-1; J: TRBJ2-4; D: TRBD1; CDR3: CSARSWTGERIQYF; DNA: TGCAGTGCTAGATCTTGGACAGGGGAGAGGATTCAGTACTTC
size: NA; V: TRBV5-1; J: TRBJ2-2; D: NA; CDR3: CASSSQDTGELFF; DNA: TGCGCCAGCAGCTCACAGGACACCGGGGAGCTGTTTTTT
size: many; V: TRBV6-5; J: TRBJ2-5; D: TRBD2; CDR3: CASSYRLAEETQYF; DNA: TGTGCCAGCAGTTACCGGCTAGCGGAAGAGACCCAGTACTTC
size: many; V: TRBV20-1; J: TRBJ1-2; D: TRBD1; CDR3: CSATLGGRGQGGYTF; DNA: TGCAGTGCCACCCTCGGAGGCAGGGGGCAGGGTGGCTACACCTTC
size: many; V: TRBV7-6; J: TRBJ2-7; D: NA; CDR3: CASSIGTSGEQYF; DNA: TGTGCCAGCAGCATTGGGACCTCCGGCGAGCAGTACTTC
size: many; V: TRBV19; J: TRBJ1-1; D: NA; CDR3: CASSIVMGTEAFF; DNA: TGTGCCAGTAGTATAGTGATGGGCACTGAAGCTTTCTTT
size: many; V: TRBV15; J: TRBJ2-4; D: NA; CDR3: CATRDTGWDKNIQYF; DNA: TGTGCCACCAGGGACACAGGGTGGGACAAAAACATTCAGTACTTC
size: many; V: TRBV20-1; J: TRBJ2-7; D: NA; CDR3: CSATQGFEQYF; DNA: TGCAGTGCTACCCAGGGGTTCGAGCAGTACTTC
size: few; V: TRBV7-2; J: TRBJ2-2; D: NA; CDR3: CASSPFGELFF; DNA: TGTGCCAGCAGCCCATTCGGGGAGCTGTTTTTT
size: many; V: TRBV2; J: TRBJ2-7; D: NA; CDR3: CASSEARDIKQYF; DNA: TGTGCCAGCAGTGAAGCGCGGGATATCAAACAGTACTTC
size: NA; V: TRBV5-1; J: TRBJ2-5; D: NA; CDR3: CASSPGAGEETQYF; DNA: TGCGCCAGCAGCCCGGGGGCGGGGGAGGAGACCCAGTACTTC
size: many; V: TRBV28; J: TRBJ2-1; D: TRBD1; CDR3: CASLPGTGADEQFF; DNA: TGTGCCAGCCTCCCCGGGACAGGGGCGGATGAGCAGTTCTTC